This T cell receptor (beta chain) emerged from a study of regulatory T cells in long-lasting Graves disease. This clonotype was counted ten times or more. Relying on iRepertoire HTBI primers and Arm-PCR of CDR3 regions, the team built TCR beta libraries. From the multiplex PCR reads, TCRdb called clonotypes with MiXCR, one entry per CDR3 protein. The sample carries roughly 400,000 distinct CDR3 sequences, around 15% recorded once. The CDR3 covers 14 residues. Germline V gives CDR1 SGDLS, CDR2 YYNGEE. Trimming took off 6 bases at V and 3 bases at J, with 15 bases between the two ends. This sample's time point: newly diagnosed GD, antithyroid drugs for less than 3 months. PBMC RNA was the source of the TCR library. These same records also appear under a second study, on T cells in Graves' hyperthyroidism and ophthalmopathy. That report adds: HTBI primers were used for first-round RT-PCR of the TCR CDR3. Most clonotypes expanded in the thyroid (above 0.001) were also present in blood.

The input for sequencing was peripheral blood mononuclear cells (PBMCs), taken at new diagnosis, from a patient treated with antithyroid drugs. V gene TRBV9 combines with J gene TRBJ1-1; D is perhaps TRBD1 (6 bases). This receptor was taken from a woman under 30 with Graves disease. The CDR3 DNA follows: TGTGCCAGCACCGGGACACAAGGAGACACTGAAGCTTTCTTT. This sequence encodes CASTGTQGDTEAFF. The whole variable domain, filled in from reference TRBV9 and TRBJ1-1, reads DSGVTQTPKHLITATGQRVTLRCSPRSGDLSVYWYQQSLDQGLQFLIQYYNGEERAKGNILERFSAQQFPDLHSELNLSSLELGDSALYFCASTGTQGDTEAFFGQGTRLTVV.